The rows below give T cell receptor beta chains drawn from one sample of a study of brain T cells in children with intractable seizures. Sequencing was performed with immunoSEQ multiplex PCR; in TCRdb, only in-frame clones are kept and a portion is missing. Counted here are tens of thousands of clones, 90% to 95% occurring once; the ten biggest clones make up roughly 1.4%. Sequences were derived from peripheral blood, sampled at surgery. The source is a boy in the first two years of life with tuberous sclerosis and intractable seizures. The CDR3 runs from the conserved cysteine through the conserved F or W. D genes are given only for firm matches. A row's size may be missing; if present it is once, few, many or a size class.

D gene | J gene | V gene | clone size | CDR3 DNA | CDR3 protein
. | TRBJ1-2 | TRBV25-1 | . | TGTGCCAGCAATTCCGGGACCTTCTATGGCTACACCTTC | CASNSGTFYGYTF
TRBD2 | TRBJ2-5 | TRBV27 | . | TGTGCCAGCAGTTGGAGCGGGAGAGGGGAGACCCAGTACTTC | CASSWSGRGETQYF
TRBD1 | TRBJ1-2 | TRBV9 | . | TGTGCCAGCAGCGTAGCCGAAAGGGACAGGGGTGATGGCTATGGCTACACCTTC | CASSVAERDRGDGYGYTF
TRBD2 | TRBJ2-2 | TRBV2 | . | TGTGCCAGTACCGGGACTAGCGCTACCGGGGAGCTGTTTTTT | CASTGTSATGELFF
TRBD1 | TRBJ1-5 | TRBV2 | . | TGTGCCAGCAGCCGGGACACTCAGGGGGCCCAGCATTTT | CASSRDTQGAQHF
. | TRBJ1-5 | TRBV23-1 | . | TGCGCCAGCCGAGAGCGGCGGGGGAGGAATCAGCCCCAGCATTTT | CASRERRGRNQPQHF
TRBD2 | TRBJ2-2 | TRBV3-1/TRBV3-2 | . | TGTGCCAGCACCGCTAGGAGCGGGGGGGACGACACCGGGGAGCTGTTTTTT | CASTARSGGDDTGELFF
TRBD1 | TRBJ2-7 | TRBV4-1 | . | TGCGCCAGCAGCCAAGATGCAGGGGGAATCGAGCAGTACTTC | CASSQDAGGIEQYF
. | TRBJ2-1 | TRBV11-3 | . | TGTGCCAGCAGCCCCGGGACTTCCCAAGAACACAATGAGCAGTTCTTC | CASSPGTSQEHNEQFF
. | TRBJ1-2 | TRBV20-1 | . | TGCAGTGCTAGTTTGCCCCCTGACTATGGCTACACCTTC | CSASLPPDYGYTF
. | TRBJ2-1 | TRBV7-9 | . | TGTGCCAGCAGCTTAGACAAGCTCCTTCCCAATGAGCAGTTCTTC | CASSLDKLLPNEQFF
TRBD2 | TRBJ2-5 | TRBV27 | . | TGTGCCAGCAGGACTTTAGCGGGAGTGGGAGAGACCCAGTACTTC | CASRTLAGVGETQYF
. | TRBJ1-2 | TRBV29-1 | . | TGCAGCGTTGTACTATATTTCTATGGCTACACCTTC | CSVVLYFYGYTF
. | TRBJ2-1 | TRBV3-1/TRBV3-2 | . | TGTGCCAGCAGCCAGACCGGGACTGGGTCGTTCTTC | CASSQTGTGSFF
. | TRBJ1-2 | TRBV7-9 | . | TGTGCCAGCAGCTTCGAGCCAGGGTGCGGCTACACCTTC | CASSFEPGCGYTF
TRBD1 | TRBJ1-5 | TRBV6-1 | . | TGTGCCAGCAGTGAATGGACAGGGGCCCTCAATCAGCCCCAGCATTTT | CASSEWTGALNQPQHF
TRBD2 | TRBJ2-3 | TRBV30 | . | TGTGCCTGGAGCACACTAGCGTGGGATACGCAGTATTTT | CAWSTLAWDTQYF
. | TRBJ2-3 | TRBV5-6 | . | TGTGCCAGCAGCTTGTTCGCTTATCTAAGCACAGATACGCAGTATTTT | CASSLFAYLSTDTQYF
TRBD2 | TRBJ2-7 | TRBV9 | . | TGTGCCAGCAGCCGGGGGCTAGCGGGGTCCTACGAGCAGTACTTC | CASSRGLAGSYEQYF
. | TRBJ2-1 | TRBV2 | . | TGTGCCAGCAGTGAAAAGAGCGGAGGTTCCTACAATGAGCAGTTCTTC | CASSEKSGGSYNEQFF
. | TRBJ2-1 | TRBV4-1 | . | TGCGCCAGCAGCCACCCTGGACTAAACAATGAGCAGTTCTTC | CASSHPGLNNEQFF
. | TRBJ1-1 | TRBV9 | . | TGTGCCAGCAGTAAGGCACCGAGGGACACTGAAGCTTTCTTT | CASSKAPRDTEAFF
. | TRBJ1-1 | TRBV2 | . | TGTGCCAGTGGTGGGGGGACGGTTGAAGCTTTCTTT | CASGGGTVEAFF
. | TRBJ1-4 | TRBV3-1/TRBV3-2 | . | TGTGCCAGCAGCCAAGGACACAGTAATGAAAAACTGTTTTTT | CASSQGHSNEKLFF
TRBD1 | TRBJ2-3 | TRBV29-1 | . | TGCAGCGCCGGGACAGGGCGAGCAGATACGCAGTATTTT | CSAGTGRADTQYF
. | TRBJ1-1 | TRBV6-5 | once | TGTGCCAGCACCTACTCCGGGGGGTTGGGGAACACTGAAGCTTTCTTT | CASTYSGGLGNTEAFF
TRBD2 | TRBJ2-1 | TRBV3-1/TRBV3-2 | once | TGTGCCAGCAGCCTCGGGGTAGCGGGAGGGCCAGAGAAATACAATGAGCAGTTCTTC | CASSLGVAGGPEKYNEQFF
. | TRBJ2-7 | TRBV28 | . | TGTGCCAGCAGTCTCCCACCGGACAGAGCCTACTACGAGCAGTACTTC | CASSLPPDRAYYEQYF
TRBD1 | TRBJ2-7 | TRBV6-5 | . | TGTGCCAGCAGCCCCCGGGACAGGGGCTCCTACGAGCAGTACTTC | CASSPRDRGSYEQYF
. | TRBJ2-6 | TRBV6-5 | . | TGTGCCAGCAGTTCGCAGGGAGCTGGGGCCAACGTCCTGACTTTC | CASSSQGAGANVLTF
TRBD2 | TRBJ2-2 | TRBV5-4 | once | TGTGCCAGCAGCCTTAGCGGGGGGCGTATCGGGGAGCTGTTTTTT | CASSLSGGRIGELFF
TRBD2 | TRBJ2-3 | TRBV24-1 | . | TGTGCCACCAGTCCTAGCGGGAGTACGCAGTATTTT | CATSPSGSTQYF
. | TRBJ1-2 | TRBV21-1 | . | TGTGCCAGCAGATGGCTTGACATTATCGTTGGCTATGGCTACACCTTC | CASRWLDIIVGYGYTF
TRBD1 | TRBJ2-7 | TRBV7-8 | . | TGTGCCAGCAGCCTAGGGGTCATTTCTGGACAGGGGGAACACGAGCAGTACTTC | CASSLGVISGQGEHEQYF
. | TRBJ1-5 | TRBV2 | . | TGTGCCAGCAGTGGGGTCCCCATAACGCTTTATAGCAATCAGCCCCAGCATTTT | CASSGVPITLYSNQPQHF
. | TRBJ2-1 | TRBV5-4 | . | TGTGCCAGCAGCTTGGCTTTTTATCGGGACCCCACCTACAATGAGCAGTTCTTC | CASSLAFYRDPTYNEQFF
. | TRBJ2-7 | TRBV9 | . | TGTGCCAGCAGCGTCAGTGGGGGGGGACAGCCGAGCTCCTACGAGCAGTACTTC | CASSVSGGGQPSSYEQYF
. | TRBJ1-3 | TRBV6-1 | once | TGTGCCAGCAGTGAGGGGACGGGAGGTGGAAACACCATATATTTT | CASSEGTGGGNTIYF
. | TRBJ2-7 | TRBV7-2 | once | TGTGCCAGCAGCTTACGGCCCGGGGACTCCTACGAGCAGTACTTC | CASSLRPGDSYEQYF
. | TRBJ1-2 | TRBV2 | . | TGTGCCAGCAAATTGGTGGGCTATGGCTACACCTTC | CASKLVGYGYTF
TRBD2 | TRBJ2-3 | TRBV5-6 | once | TGTGCCAGCAGCTTCGGACTAGTTTGGGGGGATACGCAGTATTTT | CASSFGLVWGDTQYF
. | TRBJ2-1 | TRBV10-3 | . | TGTGCCATCAGTGTTAGTGGGAATGAGCAGTTCTTC | CAISVSGNEQFF
. | TRBJ2-5 | TRBV9 | . | TGTGCCAGCAGCGTAGCTCCGACGGTCCAAGAGACCCAGTACTTC | CASSVAPTVQETQYF
TRBD2 | TRBJ2-7 | TRBV6-5 | . | TGTGCCAGCAGTTACTCTAGCGGGAGTTTTAGCTACGAGCAGTACTTC | CASSYSSGSFSYEQYF
. | TRBJ1-1 | TRBV20-1 | . | TGCAGTGCTGCGGAACACGCTGAAGCTTTCTTT | CSAAEHAEAFF
. | TRBJ2-5 | TRBV15 | . | TGTGCCACCAGCAGAGTGACGCAAGAGACCCAGTACTTC | CATSRVTQETQYF
TRBD2 | TRBJ2-7 | TRBV6-5 | . | TGTGCCAGCAGTTACTCGAGCGGGGGGGTCTACGAGCAGTACTTC | CASSYSSGGVYEQYF
TRBD2 | TRBJ2-5 | TRBV7-3 | . | TGTGCCAGCAGCGCATATACCGGGACTACCCAAGAGACCCAGTACTTC | CASSAYTGTTQETQYF